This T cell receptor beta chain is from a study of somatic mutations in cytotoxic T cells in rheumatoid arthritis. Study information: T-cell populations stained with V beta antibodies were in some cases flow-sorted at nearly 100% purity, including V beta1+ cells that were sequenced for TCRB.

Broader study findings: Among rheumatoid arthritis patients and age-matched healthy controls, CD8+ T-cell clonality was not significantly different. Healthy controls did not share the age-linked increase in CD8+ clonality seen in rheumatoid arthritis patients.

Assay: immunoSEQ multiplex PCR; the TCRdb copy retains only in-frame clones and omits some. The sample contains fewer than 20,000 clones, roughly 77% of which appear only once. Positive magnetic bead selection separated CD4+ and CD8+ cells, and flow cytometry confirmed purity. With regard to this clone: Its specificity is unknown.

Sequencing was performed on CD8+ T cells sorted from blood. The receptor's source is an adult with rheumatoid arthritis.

The CDR3, as DNA: TGTGCCAGCAGTGAAGAAGCGGGAGTACAAGAGACCCAGTACTTC. Its translation is CASSEEAGVQETQYF. J is TRBJ2-5 and V is TRBV6-4, with TRBD2 matching 8 bases. This CDR3 is built from 15 residues. Germline CDR1 MRHNA, CDR2 SNTAGT. V trimming: 3 bases; J trimming: 2 bases; junction bases outside the gene matches: 5.